The 26 T cell receptor beta chains below all came from one sample that was sequenced in a study of shared clonotypes between healthy human individuals. The naive CD8 fraction comprised CD45RO-negative cells positively selected for CCR7 and excluded terminally differentiated effector memory CD45RA+ cells. TCRdb keeps only in-frame clones here, not all; method: immunoSEQ multiplex PCR. The table shows about 2.2 million clones, with roughly 93% occurring only once. Sequencing input: naive CD8+ T cells from PBMCs. The receptors were sampled from a man between 18 and 29 years old in good health. Some clones in this sample may be carry-over from other donors' samples.

This chain joins TRBV11-2 and TRBJ1-2; TRBD1 might be the D (6 bases). Trimming removed 1 base at V and 4 bases at J, with 19 bases between. Germline CDR1 is SGHAT and CDR2 is FQNNGV. This CDR3 is 17 amino acids long. The CDR3 region is CASSLGGGVGTTYGYTF. In DNA, the CDR3 is TGTGCCAGCAGCTTAGGAGGGGGTGTAGGCACAACCTATGGCTACACCTTC.

This chain connects TRBV7-6 to TRBJ2-1; D not certain. Germline V gives CDR1 SGHVS, CDR2 FNYEAQ. The CDR3 length is 14 residues. Trimming stripped 5 bases from V and 7 bases from J, with 15 bases between. DNA for the CDR3: TGTGCCAGCAGCCCCCTATCAAGGGTGAATGAGCAGTTCTTC. This codes for CASSPLSRVNEQFF.

CDR3 sequence (DNA): TGTGCCAGCAGCTTAGCGCGATCAACTAATGAAAAACTGTTTTTT. Translated, it gives CASSLARSTNEKLFF. The chain employs TRBV7-6 and TRBJ1-4, with D uncertain. The CDR3 extends over 15 amino acids. Trimming removed 0 bases from V and 0 bases from J, with 5 bases in between. Germline V gene lookup returns CDR1 SGHVS and CDR2 FNYEAQ.

This chain uses TRBV27 with TRBJ2-7; D remains unclear. Trimming removed 3 bases from V and 2 bases from J, with 14 bases in between. This CDR3 has 15 amino acids. Germline V lookup: CDR1 MNHEY, CDR2 SMNVEV (reference sequence). The CDR3, as DNA: TGTGCCAGCAGTTTTAATAGCAGGAGAACCTACGAGCAGTACTTC. Encoded protein: CASSFNSRRTYEQYF.

The genes are TRBV7-9 and TRBJ2-3, with TRBD1 as a possible D gene (5 bases). The CDR3 is 15 residues long. Germline V lookup: CDR1 SEHNR, CDR2 FQNEAQ (reference sequence). V lost 2 bases and J lost 1, with 10 bases in between. This CDR3 is CASSLSAGRTDTQYF. The CDR3 nucleotides read TGTGCCAGCAGCTTAAGCGCAGGGCGCACAGATACGCAGTATTTT.

The chain couples TRBV9 to TRBJ1-1; tentative D call: TRBD1 (5 bases). The CDR3 is 16 residues long. In germline, CDR1 is SGDLS, CDR2 YYNGEE. V lost 4 bases to trimming and J lost 4 bases, with 20 bases between them. The CDR3 DNA is TGTGCCAGCAGCCCCGCCCCACAGGCGCGGGGCACTGAAGCTTTCTTT. Amino acid sequence: CASSPAPQARGTEAFF. The whole variable domain, filled in from reference TRBV9 and TRBJ1-1, reads DSGVTQTPKHLITATGQRVTLRCSPRSGDLSVYWYQQSLDQGLQFLIQYYNGEERAKGNILERFSAQQFPDLHSELNLSSLELGDSALYFCASSPAPQARGTEAFFGQGTRLTVV.

The chain carries TRBV7-9 and TRBJ2-7; D possibly corresponds to TRBD1 (6 bases). V lost 4 bases to trimming and J lost 3 bases, with 13 bases between them. The CDR3 is 14 residues long. Germline V lookup: CDR1 SEHNR, CDR2 FQNEAQ (reference sequence). CDR3 in DNA: TGTGCCAGCAGCTCGACAGGTGGTTACTACGAGCAGTACTTC. Protein sequence: CASSSTGGYYEQYF.

This clone was seen a single time. The CDR3 loop is CASSQTSGRTRRTDTQYF. In nucleotides, the CDR3 is TGTGCCAGCAGCCAAACTAGCGGGAGAACCCGACGCACAGATACGCAGTATTTT. The chain recombines TRBV7-6 with TRBJ2-3; 11 bases are a match to TRBD2. The length of the CDR3 is 18 residues. Per germline, CDR1 SGHVS and CDR2 FNYEAQ. V shed 5 bases and J 1 base; nucleotides not matched to a gene: 11. The full variable domain, in which reference TRBV7-6 and TRBJ2-3 provide the parts outside the CDR3, is GAGVSQSPRYKVTKRGQDVALRCDPISGHVSLYWYRQALGQGPEFLTYFNYEAQQDKSGLPNDRFSAERPEGSISTLTIQRTEQRDSAMYRCASSQTSGRTRRTDTQYFGPGTRLTVL.

V gene TRBV19 combines with J gene TRBJ2-3; 10 bases map to TRBD2. The trim removed 5 bases at V and 2 bases at J, leaving 7 bases unmatched. The CDR3 totals 16 residues. The V gene's germline CDR1 is LNHDA and CDR2 SQIVND (reference sequence). As DNA, the CDR3 is TGTGCCAGTAGTCGATTAGCGGGAGGACTCACAGATACGCAGTATTTT. It specifies CASSRLAGGLTDTQYF.

This clone occurred once. This chain's CDR3 is CASSVGHPNSPLHF. The CDR3 DNA sequence: TGTGCCAGCAGCGTAGGGCACCCTAATTCACCCCTCCACTTT. The V call is TRBV9, the J call TRBJ1-6, with D hard to call. V was clipped by 0 bases and J by 6 bases, with 7 bases between them. The CDR3 extends over 14 amino acids. Germline V gene lookup returns CDR1 SGDLS and CDR2 YYNGEE.

The chain is built from TRBV28 and TRBJ2-7; TRBD2 matches at 8 bases. With 2 bases clipped from V and 7 bases from J, the junction kept 7 bases outside the gene matches. The length of the CDR3 is 14 residues. CDR1 is MDHEN, CDR2 SYDVKM, per germline. DNA of the CDR3: TGTGCCAGCAGTTTAGTACAGGGCGGGGGGGAGCAGTACTTC. As protein: CASSLVQGGGEQYF. Based on the CDR3 plus reference TRBV28 and TRBJ2-7, the full variable domain is DVKVTQSSRYLVKRTGEKVFLECVQDMDHENMFWYRQDPGLGLRLIYFSYDVKMKEKGDIPEGYSVSREKKERFSLILESASTNQTSMYLCASSLVQGGGEQYFGPGTRLTVT.

The V gene is TRBV9, the J gene TRBJ2-7; no clear D gene. The V gene's germline CDR1 is SGDLS and CDR2 YYNGEE. V was shortened by 3 bases and J by 6 bases, with 10 bases between the two germline ends. This CDR3 contains 12 residues. CDR3 coding DNA: TGTGCCAGCAGCGCCGGTTCGGCCGAGCAGTACTTC. Its protein is CASSAGSAEQYF.

This chain links TRBV28 with TRBJ2-7; TRBD2 matches at 11 bases. The germline V gene has CDR1 MDHEN and CDR2 SYDVKM. After removal of 5 bases from V and 5 bases from J, the junction contained 8 bases not matched to a gene. This CDR3 has 15 residues. CDR3 protein: CASSQLAGVQDEQYF. The CDR3 DNA reads as TGTGCCAGCAGTCAACTAGCGGGAGTCCAGGACGAGCAGTACTTC. Variable domain in full (rest from reference TRBV28 and TRBJ2-7): DVKVTQSSRYLVKRTGEKVFLECVQDMDHENMFWYRQDPGLGLRLIYFSYDVKMKEKGDIPEGYSVSREKKERFSLILESASTNQTSMYLCASSQLAGVQDEQYFGPGTRLTVT.

This CDR3 is CASSSDLQYEQYF. The CDR3 DNA reads TGTGCCAGCAGCTCGGACCTCCAATACGAGCAGTACTTC. This rearrangement joins TRBV7-9 to TRBJ2-7; D gene uncertain. CDR1 and CDR2 (germline): SEHNR, FQNEAQ (reference sequence). CDR3 size: 13 residues. V lost 4 bases, J lost 4 bases, and 11 bases lay in between.

This clone was seen once. The rearrangement uses TRBV9 and TRBJ2-2; possible D gene TRBD2, 6 bases. Germline V gene lookup returns CDR1 SGDLS and CDR2 YYNGEE. The CDR3 spans 16 residues. Trimming took off 3 bases at V and 4 bases at J, with 16 bases between the two ends. CDR3 bases: TGTGCCAGCAGCGCTGGTGGAGGGAGGACCACCGGGGAGCTGTTTTTT. It codes for CASSAGGGRTTGELFF.

This chain uses TRBV27 with TRBJ2-7; D ambiguous. The CDR3 is 13 residues long. Germline loops: CDR1 MNHEY, CDR2 SMNVEV (reference sequence). The V end was cut by 4 bases, the J end by 12 bases, with 19 bases between. CDR3 in amino acids: CASSSGRLRQMYF. In DNA, the CDR3 is TGTGCCAGCAGTTCTGGACGGCTTCGTCAGATGTACTTC.

This chain joins TRBV2 and TRBJ2-7; TRBD2 matches 7 bases. J gave up 2 bases and V 1 base, and 2 bases lay outside the gene matches. This CDR3 has 14 amino acids. CDR1 is SNHLY, CDR2 FYNNEI, per germline. The CDR3 sequence: CASSEEAGAYEQYF. In DNA, the CDR3 is TGTGCCAGCAGTGAAGAGGCGGGGGCCTACGAGCAGTACTTC.

A word on this clone: At the DNA level, this CDR3 is encoded by other sequences in the same sample as well. This sequence joins TRBV7-9 and TRBJ2-7; D is unclear. Trimming took 0 bases from V and 3 from J, leaving 3 bases between them. Germline loops: CDR1 SEHNR, CDR2 FQNEAQ (reference sequence). The CDR3 is made up of 12 amino acids. The CDR3 sequence is CASSLAVYEQYF. In DNA, the CDR3 is TGTGCCAGCAGCTTAGCAGTCTACGAGCAGTACTTC.

J is TRBJ2-2 and V is TRBV4-1; D is possibly TRBD1 (6 bases). The CDR3 spans 13 residues. Germline V gene sequence: CDR1 MGHRA, CDR2 YSYEKL. Deletions cut 5 bases from V and 6 bases from J, with 10 bases between. CDR3 protein: CASSATGPGELFF. The CDR3 nucleotides read TGCGCCAGCAGCGCCACAGGGCCCGGGGAGCTGTTTTTT.

The CDR3 DNA reads as TGTGCCAGCAGTATACTAGCGGGAGGGCTAGTATACGAGCAGTACTTC. Translation: CASSILAGGLVYEQYF. The chain joins TRBV27 to TRBJ2-7, with 13 nucleotides matching TRBD2. V lost 5 bases to trimming and J lost 4 bases; unmatched junction nucleotides: 8. CDR1 is MNHEY and CDR2 is SMNVEV in the germline V gene (reference sequence). The CDR3 length is 16 residues.

The rearrangement links TRBV28 to TRBJ1-5; 7 bases are a match to TRBD1. Per the germline V gene, CDR1 is MDHEN and CDR2 is SYDVKM. This CDR3 contains 14 residues. Trimming removed 5 bases from V and 6 bases from J; junction bases left unmatched: 7. This CDR3 reads CASSLDRAFQPQHF. For the CDR3, the DNA is TGTGCCAGCAGTCTCGACAGGGCGTTTCAGCCCCAGCATTTT.

CDR3 amino acids: CASRGTGPQVSGANVLTF. The CDR3 DNA follows: TGTGCCAGCAGGGGGACAGGGCCTCAAGTGTCTGGGGCCAACGTCCTGACTTTC. V usage is TRBV9 and J usage is TRBJ2-6; 9 bases are a match to TRBD1. Per germline, CDR1 SGDLS and CDR2 YYNGEE. The CDR3 contains 18 residues. The V segment lost 5 bases and the J segment 1 base; nucleotides outside the gene matches: 10.

The chain recombines TRBV7-9 with TRBJ2-7; no clear D gene. The V gene lost 3 bases and the J gene lost 3 bases, with 3 bases spanning the gap. Germline V gives CDR1 SEHNR, CDR2 FQNEAQ (reference sequence). CDR3 length equals 11 residues. CDR3 in DNA: TGTGCCAGCAGCTTTATCTACGAGCAGTACTTC. Amino acids: CASSFIYEQYF.

The rearrangement uses TRBV11-2 and TRBJ1-1; D unclear. There are 13 residues in the CDR3. The germline V and J ends were trimmed by 5 bases and 2 bases, with 9 bases remaining between them. The germline V gene encodes CDR1 SGHAT and CDR2 FQNNGV. CDR3 DNA: TGTGCCAGCAGCGAAGGACTCAACACTGAAGCTTTCTTT. It specifies CASSEGLNTEAFF.

The V gene is TRBV15, the J gene TRBJ2-1, with D possibly TRBD2 on 6 matching bases. Germline-derived CDR1 and CDR2 are LNHNV and YYDKDF (reference sequence). V lost 0 bases to trimming and J lost 10 bases, with 13 bases between them. CDR3 length: 14 residues. As DNA, the CDR3 is TGTGCCACCAGCAGAGATGCGGCGGGACGGGAGCAGTTCTTC. It codes for CATSRDAAGREQFF.

The chain employs TRBV25-1 and TRBJ1-1; tentative D call: TRBD1 (6 bases). CDR3 length: 14 amino acids. V gave up 3 bases and J gave up 5 bases, with 13 bases separating them. CDR1 and CDR2 (germline): MGHDK, SYGVNS. CDR3 coding DNA: TGTGCCAGCAGTGACTGGGGGGCTGGGACTGAAGCTTTCTTT. Protein sequence: CASSDWGAGTEAFF.